This T cell receptor beta chain was profiled in a study of CD8 T cells in ankylosing spondylitis. The study, taken as a whole, reports: Typical of ankylosing spondylitis blood, it appeared, was a TCR beta motif of eight highly homologous variants.

Comment on this clonotype: The antigen remains unidentified.

TCRdb re-derived calls from the 5' RACE reads in MiXCR, one entry per CDR3 protein. The sample has 500,000 to 550,000 distinct CDR3 sequences, more than 9.5% seen once. V lost 5 bases, J lost 10 bases, and 15 bases lay in between. Looked up from germline, CDR1 is SGHTA and CDR2 is FQGNSA. There are 13 residues in the CDR3. The sequenced material came from blood, either unsorted or a sorted T cell fraction (not recorded which). J is TRBJ2-1 and V is TRBV7-2; D is perhaps TRBD1 (5 bases). The clonotype was recovered from a male donor with ankylosing spondylitis. CDR3 protein: CASSDSGAKEQFF. The CDR3 DNA follows: TGTGCCAGCAGCGACAGTGGGGCGAAGGAGCAGTTCTTC.